This T cell receptor beta chain derives from a study of OX40 agonist ivuxolimab in advanced cancers. Study observations and caveats: Both CD4+ and CD8+ T cell populations in blood had undergone clonal expansion by week 6 at 0.1 to 3.0 mg/kg. The antigen specificity of the peripheral T cells (those that were expanded) was not determined.

Produced via immunoSEQ multiplex PCR; TCRdb's table is partial and in-frame only. The sample has more than 20,000 clones; 65% to 80% are singletons. Turning to this clone: Its antigen is unknown.

The CDR3 covers 15 residues. This sequence originates from an adult with an advanced solid tumor such as melanoma, head and neck, liver or kidney cancer. Material: CD4+ or CD8+ T cells sorted from blood, obtained in a trial of the OX40 agonist ivuxolimab. The V call is TRBV21-1, the J call TRBJ1-4. TRBV21-1 is shown as a pseudogene. CDR3 nucleotide sequence: TGTGCCAGCAGCAAACCGGGTTGTCGTGATGAAAAACTGTTTTTT. This codes for CASSKPGCRDEKLFF.